Below, 10 T cell receptor beta chains from the same sample are listed, as sequenced in a study of identical twins. A single record per CDR3 protein comes from TCRdb applying MiXCR to the 5' RACE reads. The sample comprises some 690,000 distinct CDR3 sequences, less than 25% of which are singletons, and around 4.5% rests with the top ten. These data also featured in a second study, about T cells expressing NK-cell markers.

Sequenced input: PBMCs. The receptors originated from a woman aged 18-35 years in good health.

Many counts were recorded for this clonotype. The chain is built from TRBV5-1 and TRBJ2-3; TRBD2 agrees at 13 bases. Germline CDR1 is SGHRS and CDR2 is YFSETQ. V lost 0 bases and J lost 8; bases outside the gene matches: 3. The length of the CDR3 is 15 residues. The CDR3 DNA follows: TGCGCCAGCAGCTTGGTTGGGACTAGCGGGACTACGCAGTATTTT. Its protein is CASSLVGTSGTTQYF.

This clonotype turned up a few times. This sequence joins TRBV29-1 and TRBJ2-3, with TRBD2 identical over 9 bases. The germline V gene has CDR1 SQVTM and CDR2 ANQGSEA. The V gene end was trimmed by 7 bases and the J gene end by 6 bases; junction bases not matched to a gene: 14. The length of the CDR3 is 15 residues. CDR3 amino acids: CSAAGLAPFRDTQYF. The CDR3 nucleotides read TGCAGCGCCGCTGGACTAGCGCCGTTCAGGGATACGCAGTATTTT.

This clonotype was picked up a small number of times. The rearrangement links TRBV20-1 to TRBJ1-5, with 9 bases aligning to TRBD1. Germline V gene lookup returns CDR1 DFQATT and CDR2 SNEGSKA (reference sequence). This CDR3 is built from 14 residues. The ends lost 6 bases at V and 0 bases at J; junction bases unmatched: 3. CDR3 region: CSAQGQGSNQPQHF. The CDR3 region has the DNA TGCAGTGCCCAGGGACAGGGTAGCAATCAGCCCCAGCATTTT.

The V call is TRBV6-2 or TRBV6-3, the J call TRBJ2-1; D uncertain. V was cut by 2 bases and J by 6 bases, with 14 bases left in between. From germline, CDR1 is MNHEY and CDR2 SVGEGT. The CDR3 consists of 15 residues. CDR3: CASSYVITVINEQFF. Written as DNA, the CDR3 is TGTGCCAGCAGTTACGTGATAACCGTTATCAATGAGCAGTTCTTC.

The chain uses TRBV27 and TRBJ2-7; tentative D call: TRBD2 (6 bases). Germline V lookup: CDR1 MNHEY, CDR2 SMNVEV (reference sequence). The CDR3 consists of 14 residues. Deletions cut 3 bases from V and 2 bases from J, with 11 bases between. CDR3 residues: CASSLEGPTYEQYF. Here the CDR3 DNA reads TGTGCCAGCAGTTTGGAGGGACCGACCTACGAGCAGTACTTC.

The rearrangement joins TRBV20-1 to TRBJ2-2, with TRBD2 matching over 13 bases. The trim removed 5 bases at V and 3 bases at J, leaving 6 bases unmatched. Looked up from germline, CDR1 is DFQATT and CDR2 is SNEGSKA (reference sequence). The CDR3 spans 16 residues. The CDR3 region has the DNA TGCAGTGCTGGGGGACTAGCGGGACAATACACCGGGGAGCTGTTTTTT. Translation: CSAGGLAGQYTGELFF.

This clonotype was detected a few times. This sequence joins TRBV7-3 and TRBJ2-2; perhaps TRBD2 as D (7 bases). Germline V gene data show CDR1 as SGHTA and CDR2 as FQGTGA. There are 16 residues in the CDR3. Trimming left V 5 bases short and J 2 bases short, with 15 bases between. CDR3 sequence: CASSLNGGRNTGELFF. The CDR3 nucleotides are TGTGCCAGCAGCCTGAACGGGGGGCGTAACACCGGGGAGCTGTTTTTT.

This sequence joins TRBV7-8 and TRBJ2-5; 9 bases line up with TRBD1. The V and J ends lost 5 bases and 2 bases, in that order; junction bases with no gene match: 9. The germline V gene encodes CDR1 SGHVS and CDR2 FQNEAQ. This CDR3 has 16 amino acids. The CDR3 nucleotides read TGTGCCAGCAGCCCGGACAGGGGAAGGGGTCAAGAGACCCAGTACTTC. It encodes CASSPDRGRGQETQYF.

This clonotype was seen only a few times. The chain is built from TRBV6-1 and TRBJ2-2; no firm D call. The CDR3 runs to 11 residues. Trimming removed 5 bases at V and 6 bases at J, with 4 bases between. The V gene's germline CDR1 is MNHNS and CDR2 SASEGT. The CDR3 sequence is CASSKPGELFF. As DNA, the CDR3 is TGTGCCAGCAGTAAGCCCGGGGAGCTGTTTTTT.

The V call is TRBV20-1, the J call TRBJ1-4, with TRBD1 identical over 8 bases. V dropped 6 bases and J dropped 8; count of bases not matched to a gene: 8. Per the germline V gene, CDR1 is DFQATT and CDR2 is SNEGSKA (reference sequence). The CDR3 spans 13 residues. Written as DNA, the CDR3 is TGCAGTGCACGACAGGGGAATAGAGAAAAACTGTTTTTT. Translation: CSARQGNREKLFF.